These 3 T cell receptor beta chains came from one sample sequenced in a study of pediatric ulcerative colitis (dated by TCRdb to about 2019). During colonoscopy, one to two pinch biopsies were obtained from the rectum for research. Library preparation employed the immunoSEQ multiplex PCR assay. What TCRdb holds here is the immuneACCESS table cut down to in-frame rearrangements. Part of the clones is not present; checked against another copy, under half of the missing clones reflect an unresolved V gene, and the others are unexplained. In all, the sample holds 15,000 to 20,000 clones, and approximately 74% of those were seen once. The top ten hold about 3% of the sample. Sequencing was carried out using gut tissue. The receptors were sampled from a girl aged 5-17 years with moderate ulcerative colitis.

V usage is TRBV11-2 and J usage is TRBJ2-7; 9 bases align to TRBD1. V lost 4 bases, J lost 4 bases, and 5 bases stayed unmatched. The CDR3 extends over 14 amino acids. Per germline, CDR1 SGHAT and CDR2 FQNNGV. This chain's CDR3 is CASSSGDREYEQYF. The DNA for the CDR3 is TGTGCCAGCAGCTCAGGGGACAGGGAGTACGAGCAGTACTTC.

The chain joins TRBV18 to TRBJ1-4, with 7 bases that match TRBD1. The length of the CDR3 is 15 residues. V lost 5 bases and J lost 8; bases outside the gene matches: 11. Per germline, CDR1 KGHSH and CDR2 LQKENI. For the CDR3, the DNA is TGTGCCAGCTCATTACAGGGGACCGGGAAGGAAAAACTGTTTTTT. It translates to CASSLQGTGKEKLFF. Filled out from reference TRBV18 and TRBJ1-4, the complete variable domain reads NAGVMQNPRHLVRRRGQEARLRCSPMKGHSHVYWYRQLPEEGLKFMVYLQKENIIDESGMPKERFSAEFPKEGPSILRIQQVVRGDSAAYFCASSLQGTGKEKLFFGSGTQLSVL.

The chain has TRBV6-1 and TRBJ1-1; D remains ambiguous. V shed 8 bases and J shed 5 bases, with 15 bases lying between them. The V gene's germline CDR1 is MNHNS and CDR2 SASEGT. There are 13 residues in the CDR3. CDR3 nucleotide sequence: TGTGCCAGCCAAATGGTTGGGAATACTGAAGCTTTCTTT. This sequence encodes CASQMVGNTEAFF.